This is a list of T cell receptor beta chains from one sample in a study of cytomegalovirus exposure and HLA in healthy donors. The repertoire was sequenced with immunoSEQ multiplex PCR; TCRdb's copy has only in-frame clones and lacks some. The repertoire holds roughly 98,000 clones, with about 80% as singletons. Sequencing was done on a sample of PBMCs. These TCRs come from a man between 18 and 35 years old in good health and CMV-seropositive. Both conserved end residues are part of each CDR3. Each record gives: J gene, D gene, CDR3 length, V gene, clone size, CDR3 DNA, CDR3 protein. The D gene is left open where the match is weak. Where a row states a size, it is once, few, many or the class of an expanded clone; other rows omit it.

J gene: TRBJ2-5
D gene: NA
CDR3 length: 15
V gene: TRBV9
clone size: NA
CDR3 DNA: TGTGCCAGCAGCGTAGAATCTAGCATCAGGGAGACCCAGTACTTC
CDR3 protein: CASSVESSIRETQYF

J gene: TRBJ1-1
D gene: NA
CDR3 length: 18
V gene: TRBV7-9
clone size: NA
CDR3 DNA: TGTGCCAGCAGCCCGGGACACCACAAAGGGAGGGGCACCGGTGAAGCTTTCTTT
CDR3 protein: CASSPGHHKGRGTGEAFF

J gene: TRBJ2-5
D gene: TRBD1
CDR3 length: 15
V gene: TRBV4-1
clone size: few
CDR3 DNA: TGCGCCAGCAGCCCCGGGACAGGGAACCAAGAGACCCAGTACTTC
CDR3 protein: CASSPGTGNQETQYF

J gene: TRBJ1-4
D gene: NA
CDR3 length: 14
V gene: TRBV6-1
clone size: few
CDR3 DNA: TGTGCCAGCAGTGAAGGTCCAACGACAGAAAAACTGTTTTTT
CDR3 protein: CASSEGPTTEKLFF

J gene: TRBJ2-1
D gene: TRBD2
CDR3 length: 14
V gene: TRBV6-5
clone size: NA
CDR3 DNA: TGTGCCAGCAAACGGGGGGGGCTTTCTAATGAGCAGTTCTTC
CDR3 protein: CASKRGGLSNEQFF

J gene: TRBJ2-5
D gene: TRBD2
CDR3 length: 16
V gene: TRBV7-8
clone size: NA
CDR3 DNA: TGTGCCAGCAGCTTAGGATGGCTAGCGGGGGAAGAGACCCAGTACTTC
CDR3 protein: CASSLGWLAGEETQYF

J gene: TRBJ1-6
D gene: NA
CDR3 length: 17
V gene: TRBV4-2
clone size: NA
CDR3 DNA: TGTGCCAGCAGCCAAGATCGCGTAGCACAGGGTAGGTCACCCCTCCACTTT
CDR3 protein: CASSQDRVAQGRSPLHF

J gene: TRBJ2-3
D gene: NA
CDR3 length: 16
V gene: TRBV10-2
clone size: NA
CDR3 DNA: TGCGCCAGCAGGTCTCAAGGGGGGGTCTACACAGATACGCAGTATTTT
CDR3 protein: CASRSQGGVYTDTQYF

J gene: TRBJ1-6
D gene: NA
CDR3 length: 14
V gene: TRBV6-1
clone size: few
CDR3 DNA: TGTGCCAGCAGTGAAAGGGGGAGTAATTCACCCCTCCACTTT
CDR3 protein: CASSERGSNSPLHF

J gene: TRBJ1-5
D gene: NA
CDR3 length: 15
V gene: TRBV4-1
clone size: once
CDR3 DNA: TGCGCCAGCAGCCAAGTCCAACAGGGCAATCAGCCCCAGCATTTT
CDR3 protein: CASSQVQQGNQPQHF

J gene: TRBJ1-5
D gene: TRBD1
CDR3 length: 15
V gene: TRBV19
clone size: NA
CDR3 DNA: TGTGCCAGTAGTACTTTCGGGACAGGGGGTCAGCCCCAGCATTTT
CDR3 protein: CASSTFGTGGQPQHF

J gene: TRBJ1-1
D gene: TRBD1
CDR3 length: 14
V gene: TRBV10-1
clone size: NA
CDR3 DNA: TGCGCCAGCAGTTCCAACAGGGGGGCCCCTGAAGCTTTCTTT
CDR3 protein: CASSSNRGAPEAFF

J gene: TRBJ2-3
D gene: TRBD1
CDR3 length: 15
V gene: TRBV2
clone size: NA
CDR3 DNA: TGTGCCAGCAGTGACGAGGGACAGGGTGCAGATACGCAGTATTTT
CDR3 protein: CASSDEGQGADTQYF

J gene: TRBJ2-1
D gene: TRBD2
CDR3 length: 13
V gene: TRBV11-2
clone size: medium-sized
CDR3 DNA: TGTGCCAGCAGCTTAGTGGCGGGGGGTGAGCAGTTCTTC
CDR3 protein: CASSLVAGGEQFF

J gene: TRBJ1-5
D gene: NA
CDR3 length: 15
V gene: TRBV5-1
clone size: NA
CDR3 DNA: TGCGCCAGCAGCCGTGTCGGGATATCACTACAGCCCCAGCATTTT
CDR3 protein: CASSRVGISLQPQHF

J gene: TRBJ2-3
D gene: NA
CDR3 length: 20
V gene: TRBV21-1
clone size: NA
CDR3 DNA: TGTGCCAGCAGCAAAGGACCAGGGGCTTATACCCCCTTATCCACAGATACGCAGTATTTT
CDR3 protein: CASSKGPGAYTPLSTDTQYF

J gene: TRBJ1-5
D gene: TRBD1
CDR3 length: 13
V gene: TRBV19
clone size: NA
CDR3 DNA: TGTGCCAGTAGTATAGGGGACAGTCAGCCCCAGCATTTT
CDR3 protein: CASSIGDSQPQHF

J gene: TRBJ1-6
D gene: NA
CDR3 length: 20
V gene: TRBV27
clone size: NA
CDR3 DNA: TGTGCCAGCAGTTTATTGGGGGCGACAGGCCGAATCTCCTATAATTCACCCCTCCACTTT
CDR3 protein: CASSLLGATGRISYNSPLHF

J gene: TRBJ2-1
D gene: NA
CDR3 length: 18
V gene: TRBV10-2
clone size: NA
CDR3 DNA: TGCGCCAGCAGTGAGTCGACTTTGTCGGGGGTCGCCTACAATGAGCAGTTCTTC
CDR3 protein: CASSESTLSGVAYNEQFF

J gene: TRBJ1-3
D gene: NA
CDR3 length: 14
V gene: TRBV7-7
clone size: NA
CDR3 DNA: TGTGCCAGCAGCTTAGCAGGGGCCGGAAACACCATATATTTT
CDR3 protein: CASSLAGAGNTIYF

J gene: TRBJ1-5
D gene: NA
CDR3 length: 15
V gene: TRBV27
clone size: few
CDR3 DNA: TGTGCCAGCAGTCCTTACCACAGGGATGATCAGCCCCAGCATTTT
CDR3 protein: CASSPYHRDDQPQHF

J gene: TRBJ1-2
D gene: NA
CDR3 length: 13
V gene: TRBV6-1
clone size: NA
CDR3 DNA: TGTGCCAGCAGGGACAGTTATAACTATGGCTACACCTTC
CDR3 protein: CASRDSYNYGYTF

J gene: TRBJ2-7
D gene: NA
CDR3 length: 13
V gene: TRBV10-3
clone size: NA
CDR3 DNA: TGTGCCATCAGGACGACTGCAACCTACGAGCAGTACTTC
CDR3 protein: CAIRTTATYEQYF

J gene: TRBJ2-2
D gene: NA
CDR3 length: 13
V gene: TRBV7-9
clone size: NA
CDR3 DNA: TGTGCCAGCAGCTTAGGATCGGCCGGGGAGCTGTTTTTT
CDR3 protein: CASSLGSAGELFF

J gene: TRBJ2-2
D gene: NA
CDR3 length: 13
V gene: TRBV29-1
clone size: NA
CDR3 DNA: TGCAGCGTTACTAGACAGAACACCGGGGAGCTGTTTTTT
CDR3 protein: CSVTRQNTGELFF

J gene: TRBJ1-6
D gene: NA
CDR3 length: 13
V gene: TRBV27
clone size: NA
CDR3 DNA: TGTGCCAGCACTTATTCTGGGGGGTCACCCCTCCACTTT
CDR3 protein: CASTYSGGSPLHF

J gene: TRBJ1-3
D gene: NA
CDR3 length: 16
V gene: TRBV5-1
clone size: NA
CDR3 DNA: TGCGCCAGCAGCCTGGAGCAGGCTTCCTCTGGAAACACCATATATTTT
CDR3 protein: CASSLEQASSGNTIYF

J gene: TRBJ2-7
D gene: TRBD1
CDR3 length: 13
V gene: TRBV28
clone size: NA
CDR3 DNA: TGTGCCAGCAGGGAGACAGGGCGATACGAGCAGTACTTC
CDR3 protein: CASRETGRYEQYF

J gene: TRBJ2-7
D gene: NA
CDR3 length: 15
V gene: TRBV7-9
clone size: NA
CDR3 DNA: TGTGCCAGCAGCCTAGGGAGGGGACAGACCTACGAGCAGTACTTC
CDR3 protein: CASSLGRGQTYEQYF

J gene: TRBJ2-7
D gene: NA
CDR3 length: 14
V gene: TRBV7-6
clone size: NA
CDR3 DNA: TGTGCCAGCAGCCCGTTGGACAGTTCCTACGAGCAGTACTTC
CDR3 protein: CASSPLDSSYEQYF

J gene: TRBJ2-7
D gene: NA
CDR3 length: 14
V gene: TRBV27
clone size: NA
CDR3 DNA: TGTGCCAGCAGTGACAGACAGACGGCCTACGAGCAGTACTTC
CDR3 protein: CASSDRQTAYEQYF

J gene: TRBJ1-2
D gene: NA
CDR3 length: 12
V gene: TRBV27
clone size: NA
CDR3 DNA: TGTGCCACTTACCACAGGAACTATGGCTACACCTTC
CDR3 protein: CATYHRNYGYTF

J gene: TRBJ2-5
D gene: TRBD1
CDR3 length: 13
V gene: TRBV27
clone size: NA
CDR3 DNA: TGTGCCAGCAGGCGACAGGGGGAAGAGACCCAGTACTTC
CDR3 protein: CASRRQGEETQYF

J gene: TRBJ2-1
D gene: NA
CDR3 length: 12
V gene: TRBV6-1
clone size: NA
CDR3 DNA: TGTGCCACCACCGAGACTCACAATGAGCAGTTCTTC
CDR3 protein: CATTETHNEQFF

J gene: TRBJ1-4
D gene: TRBD1
CDR3 length: 14
V gene: TRBV5-1
clone size: NA
CDR3 DNA: TGCGCCAGCAGTCCGGGACAGGGCGGAGAAAAACTGTTTTTT
CDR3 protein: CASSPGQGGEKLFF

J gene: TRBJ2-3
D gene: TRBD2
CDR3 length: 16
V gene: TRBV6-4
clone size: NA
CDR3 DNA: TGTGCCAGCAGTGACTCGGCGGGGGGATCGGCGGATACGCAGTATTTT
CDR3 protein: CASSDSAGGSADTQYF

J gene: TRBJ2-7
D gene: TRBD2
CDR3 length: 15
V gene: TRBV5-6
clone size: NA
CDR3 DNA: TGTGCCAGCAGCCCGGGACTAGCGGGGGGATACGAGCAGTACTTC
CDR3 protein: CASSPGLAGGYEQYF

J gene: TRBJ2-3
D gene: NA
CDR3 length: 15
V gene: TRBV5-1
clone size: NA
CDR3 DNA: TGCGCCAGCAGCTTGGCGGCAGGTTTAACAGATACGCAGTATTTT
CDR3 protein: CASSLAAGLTDTQYF

J gene: TRBJ2-3
D gene: NA
CDR3 length: 10
V gene: TRBV30
clone size: NA
CDR3 DNA: TGTGCCTCGTGCACAGATACGCAGTATTTT
CDR3 protein: CASCTDTQYF

J gene: TRBJ1-5
D gene: NA
CDR3 length: 12
V gene: TRBV30
clone size: NA
CDR3 DNA: TGTGCCTGGAGTGACCCGGCGGGGCCCCAGCATTTT
CDR3 protein: CAWSDPAGPQHF

J gene: TRBJ1-3
D gene: TRBD1
CDR3 length: 15
V gene: TRBV28
clone size: once
CDR3 DNA: TGTGCCAGCAGTTATTTCGACAGGGAGGCAAACACCATATATTTT
CDR3 protein: CASSYFDREANTIYF

J gene: TRBJ2-3
D gene: TRBD2
CDR3 length: 15
V gene: TRBV9
clone size: NA
CDR3 DNA: TGTGCCAGCAGCAAACTAGCGGGGGGTTCAGATACGCAGTATTTT
CDR3 protein: CASSKLAGGSDTQYF

J gene: TRBJ2-7
D gene: NA
CDR3 length: 14
V gene: TRBV5-6
clone size: NA
CDR3 DNA: TGTGCCAGCACCCGTGGCCAGTTAGCGGCCGAGCAGTACTTC
CDR3 protein: CASTRGQLAAEQYF

J gene: TRBJ2-7
D gene: TRBD1
CDR3 length: 15
V gene: TRBV7-9
clone size: few
CDR3 DNA: TGTGCCAGCAGCAATACCCGGACAGGTCCCTACGAGCAGTACTTC
CDR3 protein: CASSNTRTGPYEQYF

J gene: TRBJ1-2
D gene: NA
CDR3 length: 12
V gene: TRBV10-2
clone size: NA
CDR3 DNA: TGCGCCAGCAGTGAGTCCGGGGTTGGCTACACCTTC
CDR3 protein: CASSESGVGYTF

J gene: TRBJ2-3
D gene: NA
CDR3 length: 14
V gene: TRBV6-4
clone size: NA
CDR3 DNA: TGTGCCAGCAGTGACACGGGGTTCACAGATACGCAGTATTTT
CDR3 protein: CASSDTGFTDTQYF

J gene: TRBJ2-7
D gene: TRBD1
CDR3 length: 14
V gene: TRBV18
clone size: few
CDR3 DNA: TGTGCCAGCTCACCCAGACAGGGACCCTACGAGCAGTACTTC
CDR3 protein: CASSPRQGPYEQYF

J gene: TRBJ2-7
D gene: TRBD1
CDR3 length: 14
V gene: TRBV4-1
clone size: NA
CDR3 DNA: TGCGCCAGCAGCACAGGGGTTAACTCCTACGAGCAGTACTTC
CDR3 protein: CASSTGVNSYEQYF

J gene: TRBJ1-4
D gene: NA
CDR3 length: 13
V gene: TRBV6-1
clone size: NA
CDR3 DNA: TGTGCCAGCAGGGCAGGCCTCAATGAAAAACTGTTTTTT
CDR3 protein: CASRAGLNEKLFF